This is a list of T cell receptor beta chains from one sample in a study of blood T cell repertoires in COVID-19. Assay: immunoSEQ multiplex PCR; the TCRdb copy retains only in-frame clones and omits some. The sample gives 190,000 or so clones, about 88% of which show up once; roughly 2.8% is in the top ten. What was sequenced was peripheral blood. The origin of the receptors is a woman in her 30s with active or convalescent COVID-19. Each CDR3 is given without its conserved first and last residue. Only part of the rows carry a size: once, few, many, or a class if the clone is expanded.

clone_size | j_call | v_call | cdr3_aa
NA | TRBJ1-6 | TRBV5-6 | ASSFRSVYNSPLH
NA | TRBJ1-1 | TRBV7-2 | ASSLGGQGADTEAF
NA | TRBJ1-1 | TRBV2 | ASSLHTEAF
NA | TRBJ2-5 | TRBV19 | ATSLVFGETQY
few | TRBJ1-4 | TRBV10-1 | ASSESERGRVLKEKLF
NA | TRBJ2-3 | TRBV28 | ASSPIDQGRNTDTQY
NA | TRBJ1-4 | TRBV5-1 | ASSLESGPHKLF
few | TRBJ1-1 | TRBV10-2 | AIQQGFGTEAF
NA | TRBJ2-3 | TRBV6-1 | ASSEAGRGSTDTQY
NA | TRBJ2-3 | TRBV7-6 | ASTQGAVMDTQY
NA | TRBJ2-3 | TRBV24-1 | ATSDQGGLNTDTQY
NA | TRBJ1-5 | TRBV15 | ATSRAKENQPQH
NA | TRBJ2-1 | TRBV6-6 | ASSYSDGGNEQF
NA | TRBJ2-1 | TRBV7-2 | ASSPPSGGNNEQF
NA | TRBJ2-3 | TRBV4-1 | ASSQVALGTGATDTQY
once | TRBJ2-7 | TRBV23-1 | ASSQSPLAGHYEQY
NA | TRBJ1-5 | TRBV11-2 | ASSTGQGSQPQH
NA | TRBJ2-7 | TRBV2 | ASILPGTGSLEQY
NA | TRBJ2-3 | TRBV24-1 | ATSDRGLAGRATDTQY
NA | TRBJ2-7 | TRBV9 | ASSASGGAYEQY
few | TRBJ1-2 | TRBV12-5 | ASGQDGNYGYT
NA | TRBJ2-1 | TRBV7-2 | ASSPDWSSYNEQF
NA | TRBJ2-7 | TRBV15 | ATSRGQGSYEQY
NA | TRBJ2-1 | TRBV3-1/TRBV3-2 | ASSRGVDEQF
NA | TRBJ1-2 | TRBV5-1 | ASMAGDYGYT
NA | TRBJ1-1 | TRBV9 | ASSAGQGNTEAF
NA | TRBJ2-5 | TRBV19 | ASSIPGTGETQY
NA | TRBJ2-5 | TRBV5-5 | ASSFLMSRQETQY
NA | TRBJ1-6 | TRBV5-8 | ASSLQGINSPLH
NA | TRBJ1-3 | TRBV4-1 | ASSREGNTIY
NA | TRBJ2-7 | TRBV11-3 | ASSTDINEQY
NA | TRBJ2-7 | TRBV27 | ASRTSGVYEQY
NA | TRBJ1-1 | TRBV7-2 | ASSFYWTTGDNTEAF
NA | TRBJ1-3 | TRBV29-1 | SVEVWQGNTIY
NA | TRBJ2-7 | TRBV5-4 | ASSPGLAVYEQY
NA | TRBJ2-3 | TRBV6-5 | ASTKAGLAFKTQY
few | TRBJ1-1 | TRBV30 | AWTKDRLNTEAF
NA | TRBJ2-5 | TRBV27 | ASSLGLAWETQY
NA | TRBJ2-4 | TRBV27 | ASKDRGNIQY
NA | TRBJ2-3 | TRBV2 | ASSETSGGTDTQY
NA | TRBJ1-1 | TRBV5-6 | ASSAGQGARTEAF
NA | TRBJ2-1 | TRBV5-1 | ASTLAGTSNNEQF
NA | TRBJ1-5 | TRBV7-9 | ASSVDQNQPQH
NA | TRBJ2-7 | TRBV30 | ASLTAFSYEQY
NA | TRBJ2-5 | TRBV28 | ASSLPPGGGETQY